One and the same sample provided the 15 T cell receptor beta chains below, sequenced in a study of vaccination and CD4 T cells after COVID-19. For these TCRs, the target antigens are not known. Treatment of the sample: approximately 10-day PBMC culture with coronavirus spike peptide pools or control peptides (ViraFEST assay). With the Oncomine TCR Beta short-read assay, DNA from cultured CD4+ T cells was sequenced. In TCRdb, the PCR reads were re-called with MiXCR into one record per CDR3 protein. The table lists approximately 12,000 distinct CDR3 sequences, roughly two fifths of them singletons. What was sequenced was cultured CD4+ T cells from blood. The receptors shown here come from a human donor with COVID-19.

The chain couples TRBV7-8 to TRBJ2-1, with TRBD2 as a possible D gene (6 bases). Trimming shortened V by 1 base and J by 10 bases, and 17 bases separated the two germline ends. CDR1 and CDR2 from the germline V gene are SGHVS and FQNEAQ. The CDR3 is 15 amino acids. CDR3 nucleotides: TGTGCCAGCAGCTTAGGACTAGTCATTGTGGGAGAGCAGTTCTTC. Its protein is CASSLGLVIVGEQFF.

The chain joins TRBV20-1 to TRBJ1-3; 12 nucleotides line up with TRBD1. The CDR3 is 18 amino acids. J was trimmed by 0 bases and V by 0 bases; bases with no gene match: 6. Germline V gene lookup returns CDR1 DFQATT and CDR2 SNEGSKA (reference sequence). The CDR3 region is CSAREGTGGFGSGNTIYF. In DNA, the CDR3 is TGCAGTGCTAGAGAAGGGACAGGGGGCTTCGGCTCTGGAAACACCATATATTTT.

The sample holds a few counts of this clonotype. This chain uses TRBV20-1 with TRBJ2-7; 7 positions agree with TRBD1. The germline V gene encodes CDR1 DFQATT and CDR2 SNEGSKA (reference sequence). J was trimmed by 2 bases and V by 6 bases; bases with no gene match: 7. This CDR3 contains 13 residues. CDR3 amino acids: CSASGQVTYEQYF. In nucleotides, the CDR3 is TGCAGTGCCTCAGGACAGGTTACCTACGAGCAGTACTTC.

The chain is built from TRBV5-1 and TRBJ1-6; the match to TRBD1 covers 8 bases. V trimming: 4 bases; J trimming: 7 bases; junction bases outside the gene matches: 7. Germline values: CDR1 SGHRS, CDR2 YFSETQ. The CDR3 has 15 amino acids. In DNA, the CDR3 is TGCGCCAGCAGCCCTGAGACAGGGGTAAATTCACCCCTCCACTTT. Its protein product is CASSPETGVNSPLHF.

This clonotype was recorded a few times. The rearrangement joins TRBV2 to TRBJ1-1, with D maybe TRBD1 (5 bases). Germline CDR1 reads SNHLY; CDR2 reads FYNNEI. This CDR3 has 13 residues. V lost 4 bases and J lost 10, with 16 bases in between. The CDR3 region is CASSGSGTRGAFF. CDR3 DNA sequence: TGTGCCAGCAGTGGATCGGGGACTAGAGGAGCTTTCTTT.

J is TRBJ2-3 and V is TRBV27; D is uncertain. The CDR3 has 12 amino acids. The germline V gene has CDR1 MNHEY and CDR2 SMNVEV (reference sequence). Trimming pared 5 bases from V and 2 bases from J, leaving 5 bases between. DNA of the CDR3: TGTGCCAGCAGTCCCACCACAGATACGCAGTATTTT. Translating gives CASSPTTDTQYF.

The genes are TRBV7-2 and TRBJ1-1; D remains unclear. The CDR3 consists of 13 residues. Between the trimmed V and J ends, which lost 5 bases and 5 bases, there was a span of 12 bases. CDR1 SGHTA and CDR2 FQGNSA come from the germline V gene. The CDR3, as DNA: TGTGCCAGCAGCCCTTATCAGCAGACTGAAGCTTTCTTT. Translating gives CASSPYQQTEAFF.

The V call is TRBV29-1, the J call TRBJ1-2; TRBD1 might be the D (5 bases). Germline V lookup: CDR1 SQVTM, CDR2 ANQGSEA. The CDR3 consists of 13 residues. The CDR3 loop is CGAGLDRAYGYTF. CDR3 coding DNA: TGCGGGGCAGGGCTGGATCGGGCCTATGGCTACACCTTC.

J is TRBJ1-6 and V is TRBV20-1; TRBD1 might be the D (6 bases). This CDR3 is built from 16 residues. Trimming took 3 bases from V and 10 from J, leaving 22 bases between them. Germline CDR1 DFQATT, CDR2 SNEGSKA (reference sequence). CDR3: CSARETRGATSSPLHF. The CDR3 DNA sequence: TGCAGTGCTAGGGAAACCAGGGGTGCTACTTCATCACCCCTCCACTTT.

The CDR3 protein is CSARDATVNTEAFF. In nucleotides, the CDR3 is TGCAGTGCTAGAGATGCGACAGTGAACACTGAAGCTTTCTTT. The chain carries TRBV20-1 and TRBJ1-1; D might be TRBD1 (5 bases). The CDR3 totals 14 residues. CDR1 is DFQATT, CDR2 SNEGSKA, per germline (reference sequence). Trimming took 0 bases from V and 0 from J, leaving 8 bases between them.

CDR3 loop: CASSEVQGAGELFF. The CDR3 DNA is TGTGCCAGCAGTGAAGTTCAGGGGGCCGGGGAGCTGTTTTTT. The chain carries TRBV6-1 and TRBJ2-2; TRBD1 aligns across 7 bases. V gave up 1 base and J gave up 6 bases; unmatched junction bases: 2. The CDR3 length is 14 residues. Germline lookup yields CDR1 MNHNS and CDR2 SASEGT.

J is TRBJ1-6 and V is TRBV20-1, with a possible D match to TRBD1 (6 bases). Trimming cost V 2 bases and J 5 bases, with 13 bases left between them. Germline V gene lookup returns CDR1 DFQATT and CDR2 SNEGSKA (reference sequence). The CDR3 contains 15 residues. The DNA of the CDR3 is TGCAGTGCTAGAAGGCCAGGGGCAGATAATTCACCCCTCCACTTT. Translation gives CSARRPGADNSPLHF.

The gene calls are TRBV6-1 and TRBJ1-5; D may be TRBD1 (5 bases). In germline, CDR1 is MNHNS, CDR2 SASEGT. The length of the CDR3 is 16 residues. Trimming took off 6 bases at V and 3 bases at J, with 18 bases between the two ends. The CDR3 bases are TGTGCCAGCAGCAGAACCGGGGCCCGGGACAATCAGCCCCAGCATTTT. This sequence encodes CASSRTGARDNQPQHF.

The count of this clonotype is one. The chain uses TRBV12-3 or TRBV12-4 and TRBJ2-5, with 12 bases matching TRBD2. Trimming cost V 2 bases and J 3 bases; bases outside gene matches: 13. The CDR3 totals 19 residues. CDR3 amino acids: CASSLTLGRTSGAKETQYF. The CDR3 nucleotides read TGTGCCAGCAGTTTAACGTTGGGACGGACTAGCGGGGCCAAAGAGACCCAGTACTTC.

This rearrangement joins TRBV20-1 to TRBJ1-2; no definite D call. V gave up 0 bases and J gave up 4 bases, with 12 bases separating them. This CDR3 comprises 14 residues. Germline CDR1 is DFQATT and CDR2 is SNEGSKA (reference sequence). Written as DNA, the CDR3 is TGCAGTGCTAGAGATATTGGCCGGATCTATGGCTACACCTTC. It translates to CSARDIGRIYGYTF.